This passage covers 7 T cell receptor beta chains from one sample sequenced in a study of human T cells and chemical hapten exposure (dated by TCRdb to about 2021). Sample time point, as interpreted from the label and publication: pre-sensitization, week 0. Per the publication, the treatment or condition label means: therapeutic diphenylcyclopropenone sensitization with weekly scalp DPC. The library was built by means of RACE. Sequenced on a NextSeq 500. Using fastp trimming at Q25 and MiXCR clonotype assembly, TCRdb reanalyzed the public sequencing data and kept in-frame beta chains. Each record represents a unique CDR3 protein, reported with the most common genes and DNA among its rows. In this sample the table shows 120,000 or so distinct CDR3 sequences, roughly 14% of which occur a single time. Roughly 3.1% of the sample is held by the ten biggest clonotypes. Sequencing used whole blood, obtained in connection with sensitization to the hapten diphenylcyclopropenone (DPC). These receptors were obtained from a woman aged 18-29 years with alopecia areata. Some clones in this sample may be carry-over from other donors' samples.

V usage is TRBV12-3 or TRBV12-4 and J usage is TRBJ2-3, with D perhaps TRBD2 (5 bases). V was trimmed by 3 bases and J by 2 bases, leaving 9 bases between them. The CDR3 totals 14 residues. CDR3 sequence reads: CASSFSGYTDTQYF. The CDR3 DNA follows: TGTGCCAGCAGTTTTTCGGGGTACACAGATACGCAGTATTTT.

In its sample, this clonotype was seen many times. This chain uses TRBV5-1 with TRBJ1-1; 8 bases align to TRBD1. From germline, CDR1 is SGHRS and CDR2 YFSETQ. The CDR3 is 14 amino acids. V shed 0 bases and J 4 bases; nucleotides not matched to a gene: 2. The CDR3 is CASSLVTGGTEAFF. In DNA, the CDR3 is TGCGCCAGCAGCTTGGTAACAGGGGGCACTGAAGCTTTCTTT.

This clonotype was counted a few times. This rearrangement joins TRBV5-1 to TRBJ1-1, with 9 bases matching TRBD1. Germline-derived CDR1 and CDR2 are SGHRS and YFSETQ. The CDR3 runs to 14 residues. The V segment lost 3 bases and the J segment 7 bases; nucleotides outside the gene matches: 7. The CDR3 loop reads CASSSQGALGEAFF. CDR3 sequence (DNA): TGCGCCAGCAGCTCACAGGGGGCGCTTGGTGAAGCTTTCTTT.

This clonotype was observed many times. The J gene is TRBJ2-7, the V gene TRBV29-1; possible D gene TRBD1, 5 bases. This CDR3 is built from 14 residues. Per germline, CDR1 SQVTM and CDR2 ANQGSEA. Trimming removed 4 bases at V and 3 bases at J, with 16 bases between. The CDR3 nucleotides read TGCAGCGTTGTCTTGTGGCAGGGCAGCTACGAGCAGTACTTC. Translation gives CSVVLWQGSYEQYF.

The chain uses TRBV6-5 and TRBJ1-1; D call uncertain. V dropped 0 bases and J dropped 0 bases, with 8 bases sitting between them. Germline V gene sequence: CDR1 MNHEY, CDR2 SVGAGI. The CDR3 extends over 15 amino acids. The CDR3 bases are TGTGCCAGCAGTTACTCGTTCGCTCTGAACACTGAAGCTTTCTTT. Its protein is CASSYSFALNTEAFF.

The table lists this clonotype with a few counts. The chain uses TRBV5-1 and TRBJ2-1; 8 nucleotides align to TRBD1. Germline lookup yields CDR1 SGHRS and CDR2 YFSETQ. V was pared by 8 bases and J by 1 base, with 5 bases of the junction left unmatched. The CDR3 length is 14 residues. The CDR3 coding sequence is TGCGCCAGTCGGACAGGGCAATCCTACAATGAGCAGTTCTTC. Its translation is CASRTGQSYNEQFF.

This clonotype has more than one count but fewer than ten. This chain links TRBV2 with TRBJ1-1; D might be TRBD1 (6 bases). Germline-derived CDR1 and CDR2 are SNHLY and FYNNEI. The CDR3 sequence is 12 residues long. Trimming cost V 6 bases and J 6 bases, with 11 bases left between them. The CDR3 nucleotides are TGTGCCAGCAGCCTTGGGACACCTGAAGCTTTCTTT. Residues: CASSLGTPEAFF.